This T cell receptor (beta chain) was obtained from a study of CD8+ T cells in alopecia areata. At the level of the study: Patients remained on tofacitinib for 6 to 18 months and then went 6 months without it. Overall study results and limits: Numerous clones, expanded in lesions, remained in scalp and blood during tofacitinib.

The treatment was: oral pan-JAK inhibitor, 5-10 mg twice daily. cDNA prepared by RNA extraction and subsequent reverse transcription served as the template for sequencing. Sequencing was performed with immunoSEQ multiplex PCR; in TCRdb, only in-frame clones are kept and a portion is missing. There are 210,000 or so clones in the sample; just over 65% occur only once, and roughly 1.2% lies in the top ten. Turning to this clone: The antigen is unknown.

Sequenced material: CD4+ T cells sorted from blood, taken at approximately week 45, from a patient treated with tofacitinib. The origin of this receptor is a human donor with alopecia areata.

The CDR3 spells CASSQSAGRNTEAFF. The CDR3 DNA is TGCGCCAGCAGCCAATCCGCAGGGAGGAACACTGAAGCTTTCTTT. The V call is TRBV4-1, the J call TRBJ1-1; D perhaps matches TRBD1 (5 bases). The V end was cut by 2 bases, the J end by 1 base, with 11 bases between. The CDR3 sequence is 15 residues long. CDR1 is MGHRA, CDR2 YSYEKL, per germline.